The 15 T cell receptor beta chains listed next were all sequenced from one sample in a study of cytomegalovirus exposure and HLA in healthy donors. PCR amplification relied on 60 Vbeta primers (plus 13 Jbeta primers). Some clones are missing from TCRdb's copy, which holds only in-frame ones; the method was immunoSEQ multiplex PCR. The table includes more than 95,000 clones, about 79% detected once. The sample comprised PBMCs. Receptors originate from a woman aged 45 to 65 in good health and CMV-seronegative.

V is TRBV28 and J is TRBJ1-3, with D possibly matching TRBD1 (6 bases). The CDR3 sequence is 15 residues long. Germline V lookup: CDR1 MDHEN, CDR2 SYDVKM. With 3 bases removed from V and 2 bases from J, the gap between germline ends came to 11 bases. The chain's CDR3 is CASSFDRIPGNTIYF. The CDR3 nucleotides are TGTGCCAGCAGTTTCGACAGGATTCCTGGAAACACCATATATTTT.

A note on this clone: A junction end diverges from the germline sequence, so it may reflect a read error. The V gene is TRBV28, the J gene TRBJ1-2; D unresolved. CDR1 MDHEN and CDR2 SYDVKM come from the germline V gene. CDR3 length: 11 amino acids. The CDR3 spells CASSLNYGYIF. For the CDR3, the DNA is TGTGCCAGCAGTTTGAACTATGGCTACATCTTC.

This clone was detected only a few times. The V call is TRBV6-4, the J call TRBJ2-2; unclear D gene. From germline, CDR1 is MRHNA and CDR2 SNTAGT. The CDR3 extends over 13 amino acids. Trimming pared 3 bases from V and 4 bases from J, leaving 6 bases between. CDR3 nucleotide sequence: TGTGCCAGCAGTGAGTCTAGCACCGGGGAGCTGTTTTTT. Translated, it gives CASSESSTGELFF.

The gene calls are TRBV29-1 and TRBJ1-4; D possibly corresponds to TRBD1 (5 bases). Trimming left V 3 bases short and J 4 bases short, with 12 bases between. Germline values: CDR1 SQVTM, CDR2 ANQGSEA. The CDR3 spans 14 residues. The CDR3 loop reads CSVDNGALNEKLFF. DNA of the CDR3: TGCAGCGTTGATAATGGGGCGCTTAATGAAAAACTGTTTTTT.

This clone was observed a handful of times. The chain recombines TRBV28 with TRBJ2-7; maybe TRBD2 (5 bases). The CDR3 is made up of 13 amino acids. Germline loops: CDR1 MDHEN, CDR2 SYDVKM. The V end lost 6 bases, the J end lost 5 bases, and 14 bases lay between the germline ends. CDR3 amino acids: CASSLLGSHEQYF. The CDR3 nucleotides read TGTGCCAGCAGCCTCCTGGGGAGTCACGAGCAGTACTTC. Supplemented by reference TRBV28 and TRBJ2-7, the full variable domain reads DVKVTQSSRYLVKRTGEKVFLECVQDMDHENMFWYRQDPGLGLRLIYFSYDVKMKEKGDIPEGYSVSREKKERFSLILESASTNQTSMYLCASSLLGSHEQYFGPGTRLTVT.

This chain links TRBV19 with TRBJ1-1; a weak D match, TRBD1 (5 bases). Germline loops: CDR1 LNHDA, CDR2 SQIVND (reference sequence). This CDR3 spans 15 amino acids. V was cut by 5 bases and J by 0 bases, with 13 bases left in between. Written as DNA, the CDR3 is TGTGCCAGTAGTGGGACTGGGGGACTGAACACTGAAGCTTTCTTT. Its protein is CASSGTGGLNTEAFF. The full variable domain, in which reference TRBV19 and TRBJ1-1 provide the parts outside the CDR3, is DGGITQSPKYLFRKEGQNVTLSCEQNLNHDAMYWYRQDPGQGLRLIYYSQIVNDFQKGDIAEGYSVSREKKESFPLTVTSAQKNPTAFYLCASSGTGGLNTEAFFGQGTRLTVV.

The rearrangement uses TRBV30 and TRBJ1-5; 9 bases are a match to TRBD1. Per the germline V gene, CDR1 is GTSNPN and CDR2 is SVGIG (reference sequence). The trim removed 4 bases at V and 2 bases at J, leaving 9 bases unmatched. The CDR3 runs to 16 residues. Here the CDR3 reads CAWNADRGSGNQPQHF. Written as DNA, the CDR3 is TGTGCCTGGAACGCAGACAGGGGGTCTGGCAATCAGCCCCAGCATTTT.

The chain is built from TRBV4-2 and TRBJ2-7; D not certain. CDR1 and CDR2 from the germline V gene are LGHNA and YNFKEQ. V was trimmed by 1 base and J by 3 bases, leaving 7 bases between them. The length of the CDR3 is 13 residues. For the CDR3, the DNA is TGTGCCAGCAGCCAAGGGCAGGACTACGAGCAGTACTTC. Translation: CASSQGQDYEQYF.

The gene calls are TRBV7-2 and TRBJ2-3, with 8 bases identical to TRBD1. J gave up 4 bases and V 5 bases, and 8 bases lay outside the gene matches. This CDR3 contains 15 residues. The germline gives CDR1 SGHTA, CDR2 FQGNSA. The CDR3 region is CASSLRQGKSDTQYF. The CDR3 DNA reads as TGTGCCAGCAGCCTCCGACAGGGGAAATCAGATACGCAGTATTTT.

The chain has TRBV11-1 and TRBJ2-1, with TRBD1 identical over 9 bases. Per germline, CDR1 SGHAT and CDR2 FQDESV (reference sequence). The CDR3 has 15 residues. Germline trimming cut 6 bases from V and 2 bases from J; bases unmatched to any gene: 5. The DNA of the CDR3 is TGTGCCAGCAGGTCCGGGACAGGGCCCTACAATGAGCAGTTCTTC. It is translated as CASRSGTGPYNEQFF.

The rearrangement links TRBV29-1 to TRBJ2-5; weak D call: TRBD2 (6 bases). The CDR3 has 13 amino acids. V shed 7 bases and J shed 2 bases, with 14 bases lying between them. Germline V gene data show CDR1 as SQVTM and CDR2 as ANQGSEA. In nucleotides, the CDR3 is TGCAGCGCCGCGTGGGACTCGCAAGAGACCCAGTACTTC. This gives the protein CSAAWDSQETQYF.

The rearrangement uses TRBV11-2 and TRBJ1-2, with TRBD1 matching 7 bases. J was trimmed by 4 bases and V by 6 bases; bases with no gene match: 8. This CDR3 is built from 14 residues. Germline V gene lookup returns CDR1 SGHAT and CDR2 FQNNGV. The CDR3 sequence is CASSLGTVGYGYTF. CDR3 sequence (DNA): TGTGCCAGCAGTTTGGGGACAGTCGGCTATGGCTACACCTTC.

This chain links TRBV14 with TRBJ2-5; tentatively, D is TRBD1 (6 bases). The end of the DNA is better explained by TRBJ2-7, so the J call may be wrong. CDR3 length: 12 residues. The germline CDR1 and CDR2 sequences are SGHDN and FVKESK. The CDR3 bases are TGTGCCAGCAGCCGAGGGGGACCCGAGCAGTACTTC. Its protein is CASSRGGPEQYF.

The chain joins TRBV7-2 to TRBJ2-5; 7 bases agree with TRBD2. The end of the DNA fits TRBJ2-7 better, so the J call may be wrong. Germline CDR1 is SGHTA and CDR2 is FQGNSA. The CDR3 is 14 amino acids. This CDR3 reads CASSLTSGGYEQYF. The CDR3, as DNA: TGTGCCAGCAGCCTCACTTCGGGAGGCTACGAGCAGTACTTC.

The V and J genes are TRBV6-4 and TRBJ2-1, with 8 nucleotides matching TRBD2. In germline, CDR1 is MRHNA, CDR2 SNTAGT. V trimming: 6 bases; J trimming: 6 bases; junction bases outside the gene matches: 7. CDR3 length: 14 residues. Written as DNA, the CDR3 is TGTGCCAGCAGGAGATTAGCGGGAACCAATGAGCAGTTCTTC. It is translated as CASRRLAGTNEQFF.